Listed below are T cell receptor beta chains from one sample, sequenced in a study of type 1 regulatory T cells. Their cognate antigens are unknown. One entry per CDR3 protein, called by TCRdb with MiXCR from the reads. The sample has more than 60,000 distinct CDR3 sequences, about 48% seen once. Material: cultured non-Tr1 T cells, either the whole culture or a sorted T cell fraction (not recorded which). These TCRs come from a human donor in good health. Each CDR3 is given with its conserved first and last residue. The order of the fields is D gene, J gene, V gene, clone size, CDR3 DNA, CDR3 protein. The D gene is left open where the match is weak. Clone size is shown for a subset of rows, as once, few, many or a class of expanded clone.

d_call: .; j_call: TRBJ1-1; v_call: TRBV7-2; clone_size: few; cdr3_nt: TGTGCCAGCAGCCCCTTTCGGCTGGGTGGGACTGAAGCTTTCTTT; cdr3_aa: CASSPFRLGGTEAFF
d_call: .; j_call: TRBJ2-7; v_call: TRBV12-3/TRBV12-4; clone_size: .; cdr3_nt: TGTGCCAGCAGTTTATTTGGAGGGAAAGGATTCGCCTACGAGCAGTACTTC; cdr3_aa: CASSLFGGKGFAYEQYF
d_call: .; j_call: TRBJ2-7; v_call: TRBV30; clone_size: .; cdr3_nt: TGTGCCTGGAGTAAGCCCGGCCCAGGAGCGCCCTACGAGCAGTACTTC; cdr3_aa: CAWSKPGPGAPYEQYF
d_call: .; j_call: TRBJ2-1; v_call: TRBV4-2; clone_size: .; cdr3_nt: TGTGCCAGCAGCCAAGATCCCAGCTCCCCCTACAATGAGCAGTTCTTC; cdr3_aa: CASSQDPSSPYNEQFF
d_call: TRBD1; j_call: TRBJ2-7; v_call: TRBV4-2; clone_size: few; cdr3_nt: TGTGCCAGCAGCCCGTTCGCAGGGGGCGCGGGGGAGCAGTACTTC; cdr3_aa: CASSPFAGGAGEQYF
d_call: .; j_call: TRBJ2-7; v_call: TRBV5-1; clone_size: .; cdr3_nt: TGCGCCAGCAGCTTTTTGAGGGGCGCTAACTACGAGCAGTACTTC; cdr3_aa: CASSFLRGANYEQYF
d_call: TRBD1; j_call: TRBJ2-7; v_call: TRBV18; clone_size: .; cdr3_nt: TGTGCCAGCTCACATCCGGGACAGAGCTACGAGCAGTACTTC; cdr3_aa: CASSHPGQSYEQYF
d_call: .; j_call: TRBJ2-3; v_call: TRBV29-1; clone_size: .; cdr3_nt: TGCAGCGCCGAGACTAACACAGATACGCAGTATTTT; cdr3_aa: CSAETNTDTQYF
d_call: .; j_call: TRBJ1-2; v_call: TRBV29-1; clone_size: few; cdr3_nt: TGCAGCGTTGATGAAAGCGGTCAGGGGTATGGCTACACCTTC; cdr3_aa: CSVDESGQGYGYTF
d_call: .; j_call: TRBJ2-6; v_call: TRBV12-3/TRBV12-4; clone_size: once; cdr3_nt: TGTGCCAGCAGCCCCCGAGGGGCTGGGGCCAACGTCCTGACTTTC; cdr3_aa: CASSPRGAGANVLTF
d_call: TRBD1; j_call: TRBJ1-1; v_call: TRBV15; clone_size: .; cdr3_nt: TGTGCCACCAGCAGAGGGACAGGGGGCATTCAGGGGACTGAAGCTTTCTTT; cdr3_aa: CATSRGTGGIQGTEAFF
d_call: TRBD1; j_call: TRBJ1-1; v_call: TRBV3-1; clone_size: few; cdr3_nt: TGTGCCAGCAGCCAAGAACAGGGGGAGAAGAAAGCTTTCTTT; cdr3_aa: CASSQEQGEKKAFF
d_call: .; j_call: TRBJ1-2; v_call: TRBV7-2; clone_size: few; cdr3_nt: TGTGCCAGCGCCCCCGGGGGAGGGTATGGCTACACCTTC; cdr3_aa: CASAPGGGYGYTF
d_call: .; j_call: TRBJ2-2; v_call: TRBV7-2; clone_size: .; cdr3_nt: TGTGCCAGCAGCTTAGAGGCTACCAACACCGGGGAGCTGTTTTTT; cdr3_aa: CASSLEATNTGELFF
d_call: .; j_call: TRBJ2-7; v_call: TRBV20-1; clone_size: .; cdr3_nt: TGCAGTGCTACCCGGCGGGTTCCCTACGAGCAGTACTTC; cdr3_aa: CSATRRVPYEQYF
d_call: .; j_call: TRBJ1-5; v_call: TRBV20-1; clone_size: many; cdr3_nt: TGCAGTGCTAGGGCAGGTTATCAGCCCCAGCATTTT; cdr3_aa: CSARAGYQPQHF
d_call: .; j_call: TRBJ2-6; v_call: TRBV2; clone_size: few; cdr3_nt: TGTGCCAGCAGTGAAGGGCGCCCCGGGACGAAGAGGTTC; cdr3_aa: CASSEGRPGTKRF
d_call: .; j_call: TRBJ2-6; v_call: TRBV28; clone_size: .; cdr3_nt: TGTGCCAGCAGTTTACGGGGCCTGGAAAAATTCTCTGGGGCCAACGTCCTGACTTTC; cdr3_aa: CASSLRGLEKFSGANVLTF
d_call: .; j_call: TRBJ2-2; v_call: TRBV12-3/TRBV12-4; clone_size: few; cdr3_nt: TGTGCCAGCACCAGGGGCAACACCGGGGAGCTGTTTTTT; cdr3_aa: CASTRGNTGELFF
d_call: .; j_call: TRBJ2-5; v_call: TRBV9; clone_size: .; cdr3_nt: TGTGCCAGCAGCGTAGCGGGTCAAGAGACCCAGTACTTC; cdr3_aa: CASSVAGQETQYF
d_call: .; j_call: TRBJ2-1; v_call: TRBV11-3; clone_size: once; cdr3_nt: TGTGCCAGCAGCTTATTGGCGTCTGCCCTCAATGAGCAGTTCTTC; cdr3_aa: CASSLLASALNEQFF
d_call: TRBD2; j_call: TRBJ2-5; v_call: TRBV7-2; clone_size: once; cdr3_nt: TGTGCCAGCAGCCCGCGGTCGACTAGCGGGGGGTCTACCCAGTACTTC; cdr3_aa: CASSPRSTSGGSTQYF
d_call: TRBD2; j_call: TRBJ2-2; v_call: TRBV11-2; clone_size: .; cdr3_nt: TGTGCCAGCAGCTTTACTAGCGGGGGCCCCGGGGAGCTGTTTTTT; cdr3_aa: CASSFTSGGPGELFF
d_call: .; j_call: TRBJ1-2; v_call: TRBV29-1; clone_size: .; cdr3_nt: TGCAGCGTTGGTGGCGGCATGGAGAGGACCTTC; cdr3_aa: CSVGGGMERTF
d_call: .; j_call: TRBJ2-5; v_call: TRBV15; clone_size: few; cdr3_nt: TGTGCCACCAGCAGAGATAGATTTGGCGAAGGGGGGCAAGAGACCCAGTACTTC; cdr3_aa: CATSRDRFGEGGQETQYF
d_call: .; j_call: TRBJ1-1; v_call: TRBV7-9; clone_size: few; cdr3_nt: TGTGCCAGCAGCTCCCCTCTTTCGGGACGGATGAACACTGAAGCTTTCTTT; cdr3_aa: CASSSPLSGRMNTEAFF
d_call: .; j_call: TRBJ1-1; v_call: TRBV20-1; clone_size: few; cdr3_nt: TGCAGTGCTAGAGCCCGACGGAGTCAGGGGGAAGCTTTCTTT; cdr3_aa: CSARARRSQGEAFF
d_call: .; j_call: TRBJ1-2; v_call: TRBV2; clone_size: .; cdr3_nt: TGTGCCAGCAGTGAGAGGTCGGGCTCGGGCTACACCTTC; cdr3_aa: CASSERSGSGYTF
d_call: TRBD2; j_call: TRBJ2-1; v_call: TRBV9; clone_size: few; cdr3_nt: TGTGCCAGCAGCGTAGGGAATAGCGGGGGGTACAATGAGCAGTTCTTC; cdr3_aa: CASSVGNSGGYNEQFF
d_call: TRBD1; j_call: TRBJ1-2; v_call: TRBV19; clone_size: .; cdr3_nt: TGTGCCAGTAGCACGACAGGGAACTATGGCTACACCTTC; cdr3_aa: CASSTTGNYGYTF
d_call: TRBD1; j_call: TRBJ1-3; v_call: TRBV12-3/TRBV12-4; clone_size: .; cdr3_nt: TGTGCCAGCAGTGCTGGGACAGGGGTCCCCTCTGGAAACACCATATATTTT; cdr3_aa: CASSAGTGVPSGNTIYF
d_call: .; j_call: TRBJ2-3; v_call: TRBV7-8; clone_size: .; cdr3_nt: TGTGCCAGCAGCCCTATGGAAGCCTGGGATACGCAGTATTTT; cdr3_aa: CASSPMEAWDTQYF
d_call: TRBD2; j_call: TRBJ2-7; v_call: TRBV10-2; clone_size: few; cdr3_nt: TGCGCCAGCAGAAACAGCGGGGGAGCGTCCTACGAGCAGTACTTC; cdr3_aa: CASRNSGGASYEQYF
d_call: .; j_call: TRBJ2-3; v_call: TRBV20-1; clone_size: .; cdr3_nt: TGCAGTGCTATGGCGGACTTTAGCACAGATCCGCAGTATTTT; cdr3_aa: CSAMADFSTDPQYF
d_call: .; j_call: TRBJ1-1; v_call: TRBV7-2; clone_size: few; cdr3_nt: TGTGCCAGCAGCTCTAGGGGCCAGCGGAACACTGAAGCTTTCTTT; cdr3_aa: CASSSRGQRNTEAFF
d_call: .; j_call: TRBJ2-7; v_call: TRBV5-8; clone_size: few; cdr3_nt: TGTGCCAGCAGCCCGAGGTCCGGGGCCTACGAGCAGTACTTC; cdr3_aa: CASSPRSGAYEQYF
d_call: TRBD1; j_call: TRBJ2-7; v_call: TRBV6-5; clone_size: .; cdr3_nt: TGTGCCACTGGACGTGATCCGGGACAGACCTACGAGCAGTACTTC; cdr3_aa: CATGRDPGQTYEQYF
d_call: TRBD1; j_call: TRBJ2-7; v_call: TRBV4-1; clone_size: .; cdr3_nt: TGCGCCAGCAGCCAGGCGGGACAGGCTTTCTACGAGCAGTACTTC; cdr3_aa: CASSQAGQAFYEQYF
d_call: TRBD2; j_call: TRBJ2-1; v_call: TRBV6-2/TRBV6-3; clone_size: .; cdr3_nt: TGTGCCGTCCAGCGGGGGGGCCGGGAGGAGCAGTTCTTC; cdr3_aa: CAVQRGGREEQFF
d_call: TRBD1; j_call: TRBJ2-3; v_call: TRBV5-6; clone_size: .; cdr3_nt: TGTGCCAGCAGCAACGCGGCAGGGGGCTCGGATACGCAGTATTTT; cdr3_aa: CASSNAAGGSDTQYF
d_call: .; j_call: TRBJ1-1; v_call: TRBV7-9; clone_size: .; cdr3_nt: TGTGCCAGCAGCTTTGGGTTGAACACTGAAGCTTTCTTT; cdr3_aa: CASSFGLNTEAFF
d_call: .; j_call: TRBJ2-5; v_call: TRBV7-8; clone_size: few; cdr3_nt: TGTGCCAGCAGACAGCGAGAGACCCAGTACTTC; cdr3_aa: CASRQRETQYF